A single sample is the source of the 13 T cell receptor beta chains below, sequenced in a study of shared clonotypes between healthy human individuals. Sequenced by immunoSEQ multiplex PCR; TCRdb stores in-frame clones only, minus some. Among 1,100,000 or so clones listed, about 84% were seen once. Material: memory CD4+ T cells from PBMCs. Subset of the sample: CD45RA-negative fraction. Source of these receptors: a man aged 18 to 29 in good health. Some clones in this sample may be carry-over from other donors' samples.

This sequence joins TRBV28 and TRBJ2-1; perhaps TRBD1 as D (6 bases). Trimming pared 6 bases from V and 0 bases from J, leaving 12 bases between. There are 15 residues in the CDR3. CDR1 is MDHEN and CDR2 is SYDVKM in the germline V gene. The CDR3 nucleotides are TGTGCCAGCAGCCGAATAGGGGGCTCCTACAATGAGCAGTTCTTC. This sequence encodes CASSRIGGSYNEQFF.

A single count supports this clone. V and J are TRBV9 and TRBJ1-2, with a weak D call TRBD1 (6 bases). The CDR3 is 15 amino acids. V was trimmed by 3 bases and J by 4 bases, leaving 16 bases between them. Germline V gives CDR1 SGDLS, CDR2 YYNGEE. The CDR3 spells CASSGEIGQRYGYTF. The CDR3 DNA sequence: TGTGCCAGCAGCGGCGAGATCGGACAGCGCTATGGCTACACCTTC.

The gene calls are TRBV11-2 and TRBJ2-7; D possibly matches TRBD1 or TRBD2 (6 bases each). Trimming cost V 2 bases and J 2 bases, with 13 bases left between them. CDR1 is SGHAT and CDR2 is FQNNGV in the germline V gene. The CDR3 totals 15 residues. The CDR3 nucleotides read TGTGCCAGCAGCTTAACCATACGGGGGCCCTACGAGCAGTACTTC. This encodes CASSLTIRGPYEQYF.

The gene calls are TRBV10-3 and TRBJ2-1; D gene unclear. Germline V CDR1 and CDR2: ENHRY, SYGVKD. V was pared by 4 bases and J by 1 base, with 11 bases between. The CDR3 runs 15 residues. The CDR3 sequence is CAISALASSYNEQFF. The CDR3 bases are TGTGCCATCAGTGCTTTGGCTAGTTCCTACAATGAGCAGTTCTTC.

This chain connects TRBV29-1 to TRBJ1-3, with unresolved D. The germline gives CDR1 SQVTM, CDR2 ANQGSEA. V was cut by 5 bases and J by 0 bases, with 8 bases left in between. CDR3 length: 13 residues. The CDR3 sequence: CSVLVSSGNTIYF. The CDR3 bases are TGCAGCGTTCTAGTAAGCTCTGGAAACACCATATATTTT.

The rearrangement joins TRBV5-4 to TRBJ2-1; D is unclear. The V gene's germline CDR1 is SGHNT and CDR2 YYREEE (reference sequence). This CDR3 is 11 amino acids long. V was shortened by 4 bases and J by 6 bases, with 5 bases between the two germline ends. Here the CDR3 reads CASSPRNEQFF. CDR3 nucleotide sequence: TGTGCCAGCAGCCCCCGCAATGAGCAGTTCTTC.

This chain connects TRBV7-9 to TRBJ2-7; perhaps D is TRBD1 or TRBD2 (5 bases each). Deletions cut 5 bases from V and 4 bases from J, with 15 bases between. Looked up from germline, CDR1 is SEHNR and CDR2 is FQNEAQ (reference sequence). The CDR3 totals 14 residues. The DNA of the CDR3 is TGTGCCAGCAGCAACTTAGCTGGGGGTTACGAGCAGTACTTC. Protein: CASSNLAGGYEQYF.

The rearrangement links TRBV7-9 to TRBJ1-3; D is ambiguous. The germline V gene encodes CDR1 SEHNR and CDR2 FQNEAQ (reference sequence). The CDR3 has 14 residues. Trimming removed 5 bases from V and 0 bases from J, with 8 bases in between. CDR3 sequence: CASSGRRSGNTIYF. CDR3 nucleotide sequence: TGTGCCAGCAGCGGACGGCGCTCTGGAAACACCATATATTTT.

V and J are TRBV29-1 and TRBJ1-5; 7 positions match TRBD1. The CDR3 is made up of 13 amino acids. V lost 8 bases to trimming and J lost 2 bases; unmatched junction nucleotides: 6. Germline V gives CDR1 SQVTM, CDR2 ANQGSEA. For the CDR3, the DNA is TGCAGCATTGGGACAGAGGGCAATCAGCCCCAGCATTTT. Protein: CSIGTEGNQPQHF.

The rearrangement joins TRBV10-1 to TRBJ2-7; 9 bases are shared with TRBD1. V gave up 10 bases and J gave up 2 bases; unmatched junction bases: 12. The CDR3 is made up of 15 amino acids. The germline CDR1 and CDR2 sequences are WNHNN and SYGVQD (reference sequence). CDR3: CANRLGTGPTYEQYF. The CDR3 DNA reads as TGCGCCAACCGACTCGGGACAGGGCCAACCTACGAGCAGTACTTC.

This clone was observed at least ten times. The chain employs TRBV21-1 and TRBJ2-7; the D segment call TRBD1 is taken from the table without a DNA check. TRBV21-1 is reported as a pseudogene. This CDR3 is built from 14 residues. The CDR3 DNA reads TGTGCCAGCAGCCCGGGACATATCTACTACGAGCAGTACTTC. It specifies CASSPGHIYYEQYF.

Details on this clone: Other nucleotide sequences in the sample specify the same CDR3. The V gene is TRBV11-3, the J gene TRBJ2-3; D is unclear. The ends were cut back, 5 bases at V and 0 bases at J, with 9 bases in the middle. The CDR3 is made up of 14 amino acids. Per germline, CDR1 SGHNT and CDR2 YENEEA. CDR3 sequence: CASSPTASTDTQYF. The CDR3 bases are TGTGCCAGCAGCCCGACGGCTAGCACAGATACGCAGTATTTT.

Here the CDR3 reads CASSLFTDPDTQYF. CDR3 in DNA: TGTGCCAGCAGTTTATTTACAGACCCAGATACGCAGTATTTT. The chain employs TRBV27 and TRBJ2-3; D not certain. V lost 1 base, J lost 4 bases, and 9 bases lay in between. The CDR3 covers 14 residues. Germline V lookup: CDR1 MNHEY, CDR2 SMNVEV (reference sequence).